This entry lists 9 T cell receptor beta chains sequenced from one sample in a study of blood T cell repertoires in COVID-19. The table came from immunoSEQ multiplex PCR; TCRdb's copy has only in-frame clones and leaves some out. The sample has roughly 97,000 clones; roughly nine tenths are singletons. Sequenced sample: peripheral blood. Receptor source: a human donor in a cohort sampled during active COVID-19.

The chain recombines TRBV5-1 with TRBJ2-7; 7 bases fit TRBD1. The CDR3 contains 14 residues. V lost 1 base to trimming and J lost 4 bases; unmatched junction nucleotides: 5. Germline CDR1 reads SGHRS; CDR2 reads YFSETQ. The CDR3, as DNA: TGCGCCAGCAGCTTGAAACAGGGGATTTACGAGCAGTACTTC. Protein: CASSLKQGIYEQYF.

The chain carries TRBV7-2 and TRBJ2-3; D is possibly TRBD1 (7 bases). Germline V gene sequence: CDR1 SGHTA, CDR2 FQGNSA. This CDR3 has 15 residues. Trimming removed 4 bases from V and 4 bases from J, with 15 bases in between. CDR3 in DNA: TGTGCCAGCAGCTCAGGGGGGATTAGCGCAGATACGCAGTATTTT. This translates into CASSSGGISADTQYF. Drawing the rest from reference TRBV7-2 and TRBJ2-3, the complete variable domain is GAGVSQSPSNKVTEKGKDVELRCDPISGHTALYWYRQSLGQGLEFLIYFQGNSAPDKSGLPSDRFSAERTGGSVSTLTIQRTQQEDSAVYLCASSSGGISADTQYFGPGTRLTVL.

Here the CDR3 DNA reads TGTGCCAGCAGCTTACTGGCTAGTTCCGAGCAGTACTTC. As protein: CASSLLASSEQYF. The chain combines TRBV11-2 with TRBJ2-7; no clear D gene. With 2 bases removed from V and 6 bases from J, the gap between germline ends came to 11 bases. The CDR3 has 13 amino acids. Looked up from germline, CDR1 is SGHAT and CDR2 is FQNNGV.

This chain connects TRBV28 to TRBJ2-1, with 8 positions matching TRBD2. The CDR3 is 17 amino acids. Germline lookup yields CDR1 MDHEN and CDR2 SYDVKM. With V trimmed by 6 bases and J by 3 bases, 13 bases remained unmatched. The CDR3 sequence: CASRVTLAGPNYNEQFF. The CDR3 DNA sequence: TGTGCCAGCAGGGTGACATTAGCGGGGCCGAACTACAATGAGCAGTTCTTC.

The CDR3 protein is CASGLASGTGKVLLNTGELFF. As DNA, the CDR3 is TGTGCTAGTGGTTTAGCTTCCGGGACAGGGAAAGTACTTTTGAACACCGGGGAGCTGTTTTTT. V and J are TRBV12-5 and TRBJ2-2; 9 bases fit TRBD1. CDR3 size: 21 residues. Trimming at V came to 3 bases and at J to 1 base, leaving 18 bases not matched to a gene. Germline CDR1 is LGHNT and CDR2 is FRNRAP.

The chain is built from TRBV4-1 and TRBJ1-6, with D possibly TRBD1 on 6 matching bases. This CDR3 has 15 residues. V shed 1 base and J shed 8 bases, with 12 bases lying between them. Germline V gene sequence: CDR1 MGHRA, CDR2 YSYEKL. Here the CDR3 DNA reads TGCGCCAGCAGCCAAGTCGCAGGGGTAGATTCACCCCTCCACTTT. Protein: CASSQVAGVDSPLHF.

V and J are TRBV14 and TRBJ1-6, with 7 positions matching TRBD1. The length of the CDR3 is 15 residues. V trimming: 6 bases; J trimming: 6 bases; junction bases outside the gene matches: 8. The germline V gene encodes CDR1 SGHDN and CDR2 FVKESK. The CDR3 loop is CASSRRGTVNSPLHF. The CDR3 DNA sequence: TGTGCCAGCAGTCGGCGAGGGACAGTTAATTCACCCCTCCACTTT.

The chain couples TRBV9 to TRBJ1-1; the D is unclear. Germline V gene data show CDR1 as SGDLS and CDR2 as YYNGEE. Trimming removed 0 bases at V and 6 bases at J, with 12 bases between. This CDR3 spans 14 amino acids. CDR3 coding DNA: TGTGCCAGCAGCGTAGGCCCATCAGGCGCTGAAGCTTTCTTT. Amino acid sequence: CASSVGPSGAEAFF.

The chain employs TRBV5-1 and TRBJ2-1; 8 nucleotides agree with TRBD2. Germline CDR1 reads SGHRS; CDR2 reads YFSETQ. There are 14 residues in the CDR3. Trimming cost V 2 bases and J 7 bases; bases outside gene matches: 5. DNA for the CDR3: TGCGCCAGCAGCTTCGGGAGGGGACTAAATGAGCAGTTCTTC. This encodes CASSFGRGLNEQFF. The whole variable domain, filled in from reference TRBV5-1 and TRBJ2-1, reads KAGVTQTPRYLIKTRGQQVTLSCSPISGHRSVSWYQQTPGQGLQFLFEYFSETQRNKGNFPGRFSGRQFSNSRSEMNVSTLELGDSALYLCASSFGRGLNEQFFGPGTRLTVL.